This note documents a single T cell receptor (beta chain) sequence. Its antigen is undetermined. Germline V gene lookup returns CDR1 MNHEY and CDR2 SMNVEV (reference sequence). The V segment lost 5 bases and the J segment 3 bases; nucleotides outside the gene matches: 6. This CDR3 has 15 amino acids. The data are from a study of T-cell memory formation after mild COVID-19. TCR alpha and TCR beta cDNA libraries with sample barcodes and UMIs came from 5'RACE using constant-segment primers. TCRdb reprocessed the 5' RACE reads via MiXCR and lists one record per CDR3 protein. The table lists under 650,000 distinct CDR3 sequences, roughly 18% of them singletons. Study-wide points: Largely, contracting CD4+ clones fell within CM and EM, and contracting CD8+ clones within EMRA. The finding that pre-infection memory included some responding clones suggested that cross-reactive memory joined.

The chain recombines TRBV27 with TRBJ1-2; TRBD1 aligns across 10 bases. The TCR originated in an adult woman who had mild COVID-19 (a few samples of this study predate the infection). Cell type and time point are not known. Sequencing was carried out using PBMCs or a T cell subset sorted from them (not recorded which). The CDR3 region is CASSPRQGAYYGYTF. CDR3 nucleotides: TGTGCCAGCAGTCCTCGACAGGGGGCTTACTATGGCTACACCTTC.